The rows below give T cell receptor beta chains drawn from one sample of a study of T cells in tumors after PD-1 blockade. The data were produced by immunoSEQ multiplex PCR, yet TCRdb's version contains in-frame clones alone and is incomplete. The sample shows around 50,000 clones, 79% of them seen only once. The input for sequencing was PBMCs, taken before anti-PD-1 treatment. The receptors here all came from a human donor with basal cell carcinoma. Each CDR3 is given with its conserved first and last residue. D genes are given only for firm matches. Rows give clone size only sometimes, using once, few, many, or a class for an expanded clone.

v_call: TRBV25-1
clone_size: .
cdr3_length: 15
j_call: TRBJ2-2
d_call: .
cdr3_aa: CASSSNRRADGELFF
cdr3_nt: TGTGCCAGCAGTTCTAATCGCAGGGCGGACGGGGAGCTGTTTTTT

v_call: TRBV28
clone_size: .
cdr3_length: 11
j_call: TRBJ2-5
d_call: .
cdr3_aa: CASESPETQYF
cdr3_nt: TGTGCCAGTGAGTCTCCAGAGACCCAGTACTTC

v_call: TRBV28
clone_size: .
cdr3_length: 15
j_call: TRBJ2-1
d_call: TRBD1
cdr3_aa: CASSYGGQGADEQFF
cdr3_nt: TGTGCCAGCAGTTATGGCGGACAGGGGGCGGATGAGCAGTTCTTC

v_call: TRBV7-9
clone_size: .
cdr3_length: 14
j_call: TRBJ2-7
d_call: TRBD1
cdr3_aa: CASSVGTGSYEQYF
cdr3_nt: TGTGCCAGCAGCGTCGGGACAGGGAGCTACGAGCAGTACTTC

v_call: TRBV5-8
clone_size: .
cdr3_length: 13
j_call: TRBJ2-1
d_call: .
cdr3_aa: CASSYGQRIQQFF
cdr3_nt: TGTGCCAGCAGTTACGGACAGCGCATACAGCAGTTCTTC

v_call: TRBV7-8
clone_size: .
cdr3_length: 14
j_call: TRBJ1-5
d_call: .
cdr3_aa: CASSPEGMRQPQHF
cdr3_nt: TGTGCCAGCAGCCCCGAGGGAATGAGGCAGCCCCAGCATTTT

v_call: TRBV5-5
clone_size: .
cdr3_length: 15
j_call: TRBJ2-2
d_call: .
cdr3_aa: CASSLTSANTGELFF
cdr3_nt: TGTGCCAGCAGCTTGACGTCCGCGAACACCGGGGAGCTGTTTTTT

v_call: TRBV12-3/TRBV12-4
clone_size: .
cdr3_length: 11
j_call: TRBJ2-7
d_call: .
cdr3_aa: CASTPLYEQYF
cdr3_nt: TGTGCCAGCACCCCGCTCTACGAGCAGTACTTC

v_call: TRBV23-1
clone_size: once
cdr3_length: 17
j_call: TRBJ2-2
d_call: TRBD1
cdr3_aa: CASSQPTQGVRAGELFF
cdr3_nt: TGCGCCAGCAGTCAACCGACACAGGGGGTGAGGGCCGGGGAGCTGTTTTTT

v_call: TRBV27
clone_size: .
cdr3_length: 17
j_call: TRBJ2-3
d_call: TRBD1
cdr3_aa: CASSPPPGQVNTDTQYF
cdr3_nt: TGTGCCAGCAGTCCGCCACCGGGACAGGTTAACACAGATACGCAGTATTTT

v_call: TRBV5-8
clone_size: .
cdr3_length: 17
j_call: TRBJ2-2
d_call: .
cdr3_aa: CASSFQRSGGHTGELFF
cdr3_nt: TGTGCCAGCAGCTTCCAACGGTCCGGGGGGCACACCGGGGAGCTGTTTTTT

v_call: TRBV6-1
clone_size: once
cdr3_length: 13
j_call: TRBJ1-1
d_call: .
cdr3_aa: CASSEEVTTEAFF
cdr3_nt: TGTGCCAGCAGTGAAGAGGTGACAACTGAAGCTTTCTTT

v_call: TRBV4-2
clone_size: .
cdr3_length: 17
j_call: TRBJ2-3
d_call: TRBD2
cdr3_aa: CASSQDGAGGGADTQYF
cdr3_nt: TGTGCCAGCAGCCAAGACGGGGCGGGGGGGGGCGCAGATACGCAGTATTTT

v_call: TRBV3-1/TRBV3-2
clone_size: few
cdr3_length: 14
j_call: TRBJ1-2
d_call: .
cdr3_aa: CASSQRVGSYGYTF
cdr3_nt: TGTGCCAGCAGCCAACGGGTAGGGAGCTATGGCTACACCTTC

v_call: TRBV28
clone_size: .
cdr3_length: 14
j_call: TRBJ1-5
d_call: .
cdr3_aa: CASSLVVGNQPQHF
cdr3_nt: TGTGCCAGCAGTTTGGTCGTGGGCAATCAGCCCCAGCATTTT

v_call: TRBV6-5
clone_size: .
cdr3_length: 13
j_call: TRBJ2-7
d_call: .
cdr3_aa: CASSWGSSYEQYF
cdr3_nt: TGTGCCAGCAGTTGGGGCAGCTCCTACGAGCAGTACTTC

v_call: TRBV7-3
clone_size: once
cdr3_length: 14
j_call: TRBJ1-2
d_call: TRBD1
cdr3_aa: CASSPGTVNYGYTF
cdr3_nt: TGTGCCAGCAGCCCGGGGACAGTGAACTATGGCTACACCTTC

v_call: TRBV28
clone_size: .
cdr3_length: 12
j_call: TRBJ1-1
d_call: .
cdr3_aa: CASSLSGTTAFF
cdr3_nt: TGTGCCAGCAGTTTGTCCGGGACGACAGCTTTCTTT

v_call: TRBV2
clone_size: few
cdr3_length: 14
j_call: TRBJ1-5
d_call: .
cdr3_aa: CASSDLSSNQPQHF
cdr3_nt: TGTGCCAGCAGTGATCTTAGTAGCAATCAGCCCCAGCATTTT

v_call: TRBV6-5
clone_size: .
cdr3_length: 13
j_call: TRBJ2-3
d_call: .
cdr3_aa: CASSYFGTDTQYF
cdr3_nt: TGTGCCAGCAGTTACTTCGGGACAGATACGCAGTATTTT

v_call: TRBV18
clone_size: .
cdr3_length: 14
j_call: TRBJ2-7
d_call: TRBD1
cdr3_aa: CASSPKTGRHEQYF
cdr3_nt: TGTGCCAGCTCACCGAAGACAGGGAGACACGAGCAGTACTTC

v_call: TRBV29-1
clone_size: .
cdr3_length: 13
j_call: TRBJ2-7
d_call: .
cdr3_aa: CSVGAGVAYEQYF
cdr3_nt: TGCAGCGTTGGAGCAGGGGTTGCCTACGAGCAGTACTTC

v_call: TRBV3-1/TRBV3-2
clone_size: .
cdr3_length: 18
j_call: TRBJ1-2
d_call: .
cdr3_aa: CASSGLGSRTYFHHGYTF
cdr3_nt: TGTGCCAGCAGCGGCCTAGGCTCCCGGACATACTTCCACCATGGCTACACCTTC

v_call: TRBV6-6
clone_size: .
cdr3_length: 12
j_call: TRBJ1-1
d_call: .
cdr3_aa: CASSPTTPEAFF
cdr3_nt: TGTGCCAGCAGCCCCACGACACCTGAAGCTTTCTTT

v_call: TRBV15
clone_size: .
cdr3_length: 13
j_call: TRBJ2-2
d_call: .
cdr3_aa: CATSSGDTGELFF
cdr3_nt: TGTGCCACCAGCTCCGGGGACACCGGGGAGCTGTTTTTT

v_call: TRBV3-1/TRBV3-2
clone_size: .
cdr3_length: 13
j_call: TRBJ2-1
d_call: .
cdr3_aa: CASSLRGGESEFF
cdr3_nt: TGTGCCAGCAGCCTCAGGGGAGGCGAGTCCGAGTTCTTC

v_call: TRBV19
clone_size: .
cdr3_length: 14
j_call: TRBJ2-1
d_call: .
cdr3_aa: CASSPRLSYNEQFF
cdr3_nt: TGTGCCAGTAGTCCTCGGCTCTCCTACAATGAGCAGTTCTTC

v_call: TRBV18
clone_size: few
cdr3_length: 13
j_call: TRBJ2-7
d_call: .
cdr3_aa: CASSPGTTYEQYF
cdr3_nt: TGTGCCAGCTCACCCGGGACAACCTACGAGCAGTACTTC